A selection of T cell receptor beta chains follows, all from one sample in a study of OX40 agonist ivuxolimab in advanced cancers. Libraries were prepared by immunoSEQ multiplex PCR; TCRdb keeps only in-frame clonotypes and omits some of them. The sample holds tens of thousands of clones, about 94% seen once. The starting material was CD4+ or CD8+ T cells sorted from blood, obtained in a trial of the OX40 agonist ivuxolimab. Every receptor here comes from an adult with an advanced solid tumor such as melanoma, head and neck, liver or kidney cancer. CDR3s include the opening cysteine and the closing phenylalanine or tryptophan.

V gene,CDR3 protein
TRBV9,CASSVVDRRKPQHF
TRBV6-4,CASTPQVSYEQYF
TRBV9,CASSVEGGGPDTQYF
TRBV7-3,CASSSRGVRTDTQYF
TRBV13,CASSLLGPGELFF
TRBV14,CASSQGDIAGGVYTGELFF
TRBV5-1,CASSFDISYEQYF
TRBV30,CAWSVGTDTQYF
TRBV6-1,CASSEDEGAEKLFF
TRBV9,CASNTEGEQETQYF
TRBV5-1,CASSLWGTGSSYEQYF
TRBV28,CASMRNTGELFF
TRBV2,CASSDVASGSRIEQFF
TRBV11-2,CASSPRQRHQETQYF
TRBV5-1,CASSSTAGELFF
TRBV13,CASSLSGRDSTQYF
TRBV9,CASSVGGSLQYNEQFF
TRBV29-1,CSVEVRRGGLNEQFF
TRBV7-8,CASSLASHGYEQYF
TRBV5-1,CASRIDTGELFF
TRBV5-4,CASSLLGQPQHF
TRBV27,CASSGQDSYEQYF
TRBV4-1,CASSQNYNEQFF
TRBV21-1,CASSAQTGTGIPYEQYF
TRBV29-1,CSVERQGETEAFF
TRBV9,CASSEDGGNTEAFF
TRBV25-1,CASSEWGGSGNTIYF
TRBV9,CASSVVPADKYTDTQYF
TRBV4-3,CASSWGTANTEAFF
TRBV29-1,CSVEDLVAEAFF
TRBV6-5,CASSYGRGPSLEQFF
TRBV5-6,CASSLSQQGFQTDTQYF
TRBV11-2,CASSLERERGGDTQYF
TRBV5-1,CASRAPGGMNTEAFF
TRBV4-1,CASSQEPAGRNRIYSNQPQHF
TRBV6-5,CASSAPADMDEQFF
TRBV10-1,CASSVEVAGTEAFF
TRBV13,CASSQGLAGERFYNEQFF
TRBV7-2,CASSLVKAESYEQYF
TRBV29-1,CSAGGQGSSEAFF
TRBV7-8,CASSPGTGAGETQYF
TRBV5-1,CASSPYGTDEQYF
TRBV11-2,CASSLNGWVYREAYEQYF
TRBV5-5,CASSYGTGTGELFF
TRBV5-8,CASSSPRPPNEKLFF
TRBV19,CASSIGRQAEAFF
TRBV27,CASSSSGTGFESEAFF
TRBV28,CASSSGTGGTDTQYF
TRBV5-6,CASSLGVGDTEAFF